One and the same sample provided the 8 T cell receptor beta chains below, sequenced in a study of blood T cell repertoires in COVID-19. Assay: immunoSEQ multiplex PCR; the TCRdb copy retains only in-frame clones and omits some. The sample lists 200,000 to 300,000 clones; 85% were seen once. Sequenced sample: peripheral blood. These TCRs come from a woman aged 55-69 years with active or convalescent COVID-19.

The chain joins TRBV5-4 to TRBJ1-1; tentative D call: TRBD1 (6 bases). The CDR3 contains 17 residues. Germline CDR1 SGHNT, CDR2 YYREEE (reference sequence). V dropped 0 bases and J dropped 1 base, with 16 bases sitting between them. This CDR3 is CASSLGGHGQRNTEAFF. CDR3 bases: TGTGCCAGCAGCTTGGGGGGGCATGGACAGAGGAACACTGAAGCTTTCTTT.

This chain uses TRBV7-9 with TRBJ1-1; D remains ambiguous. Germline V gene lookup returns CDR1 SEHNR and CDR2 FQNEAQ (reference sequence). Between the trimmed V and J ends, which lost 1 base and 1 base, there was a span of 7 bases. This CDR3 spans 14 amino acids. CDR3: CASSLESGNTEAFF. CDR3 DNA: TGTGCCAGCAGCTTAGAGTCGGGGAACACTGAAGCTTTCTTT.

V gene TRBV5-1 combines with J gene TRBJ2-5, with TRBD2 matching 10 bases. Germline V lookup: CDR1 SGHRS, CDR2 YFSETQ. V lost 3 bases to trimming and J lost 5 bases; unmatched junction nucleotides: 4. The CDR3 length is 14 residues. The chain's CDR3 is CASSYTTSGETQYF. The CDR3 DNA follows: TGCGCCAGCAGCTATACGACTAGCGGGGAGACCCAGTACTTC.

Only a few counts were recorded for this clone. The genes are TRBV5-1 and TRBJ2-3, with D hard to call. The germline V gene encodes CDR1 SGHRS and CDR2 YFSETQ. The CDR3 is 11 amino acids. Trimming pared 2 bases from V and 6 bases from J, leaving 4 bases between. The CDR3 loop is CASSFEDTQYF. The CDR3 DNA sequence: TGCGCCAGCAGCTTCGAGGATACGCAGTATTTT.

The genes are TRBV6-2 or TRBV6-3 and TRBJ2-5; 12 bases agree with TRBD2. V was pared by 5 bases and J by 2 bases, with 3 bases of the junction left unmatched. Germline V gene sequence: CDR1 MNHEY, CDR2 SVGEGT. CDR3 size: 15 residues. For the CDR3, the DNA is TGTGCCAGCAGTGGGGGGACTAGCGGGCAAGAGACCCAGTACTTC. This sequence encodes CASSGGTSGQETQYF.

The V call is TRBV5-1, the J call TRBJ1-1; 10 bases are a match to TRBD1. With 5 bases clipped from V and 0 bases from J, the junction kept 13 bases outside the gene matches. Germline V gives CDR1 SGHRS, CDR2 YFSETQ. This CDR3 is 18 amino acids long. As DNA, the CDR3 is TGCGCCAGCAGAGACTCGACAGGGGGCGCCTTATTGAACACTGAAGCTTTCTTT. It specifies CASRDSTGGALLNTEAFF. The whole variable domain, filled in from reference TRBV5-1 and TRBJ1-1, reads KAGVTQTPRYLIKTRGQQVTLSCSPISGHRSVSWYQQTPGQGLQFLFEYFSETQRNKGNFPGRFSGRQFSNSRSEMNVSTLELGDSALYLCASRDSTGGALLNTEAFFGQGTRLTVV.

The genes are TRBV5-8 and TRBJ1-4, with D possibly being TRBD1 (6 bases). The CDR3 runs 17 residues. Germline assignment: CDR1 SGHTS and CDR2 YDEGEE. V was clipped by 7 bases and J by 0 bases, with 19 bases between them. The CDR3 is CASPLTGGFATNEKLFF. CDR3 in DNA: TGTGCCAGCCCTCTTACGGGGGGCTTTGCAACTAATGAAAAACTGTTTTTT.

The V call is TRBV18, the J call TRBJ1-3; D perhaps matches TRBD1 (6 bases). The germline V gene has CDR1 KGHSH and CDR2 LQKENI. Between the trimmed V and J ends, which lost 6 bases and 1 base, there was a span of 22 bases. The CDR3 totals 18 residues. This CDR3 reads CASSPGFGGRESGNTIYF. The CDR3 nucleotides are TGTGCCAGCTCCCCAGGGTTTGGGGGCCGAGAGTCTGGAAACACCATATATTTT.